This T cell receptor beta chain was captured by sequencing in a study of glioma-infiltrating T cells. General observations from the study: Non-neoplastic patients had below-expected tissue-blood divergence, while all gliomas exceeded expectation.

Amplification of TCR alpha and beta CDR3 regions from RNA used iRepertoire nested multiplex PCR. MiXCR, applied by TCRdb to the multiplex PCR reads, yields one record per CDR3 protein. The sample comprises approximately 140,000 distinct CDR3 sequences, under 30% of which are singletons, and about a quarter rests with the top ten. Per germline, CDR1 DFQATT and CDR2 SNEGSKA (reference sequence). The CDR3 runs 15 residues. Trimming shortened V by 1 base and J by 4 bases, and 15 bases separated the two germline ends. This clonotype has ten or more counts. Its antigen remains unidentified. Sequencing was done on a sample of glioma tissue, nonneoplastic brain tissue, or PBMCs (not recorded which). The gene calls are TRBV20-1 and TRBJ2-3; D might be TRBD2 (5 bases). This clonotype originated in a human donor with low-grade glioma or glioblastoma, undergoing nonglioma brain surgery, or in good health (not recorded which). The CDR3 DNA follows: TGCAGTGCTAGAGTTGAGGACGAGGGCGCAGATACGCAGTATTTT. Translating it yields CSARVEDEGADTQYF.